This TCR beta chain was captured by sequencing in a study of T cell repertoires in cytomegalovirus infection. Study-level information: Alongside well-studied HLA-B-restricted CMV epitopes, recently identified HLA-C-restricted CMV epitopes were also used.

In regard to this clonotype: The target antigen is unknown.

Study-wide findings and caveats: Carriage of CMV together with the relevant HLA was identifiable through cumulative public TCR beta family frequency. The ex vivo response was dominated by HLA-C-restricted CMV-specific TCR beta clonotypes.

TCRdb fed the reads into MiXCR, producing one record per CDR3 protein. The sample holds approximately 770,000 distinct CDR3 sequences, just under 30% seen once. The CDR3 is made up of 17 amino acids. V lost 0 bases to trimming and J lost 0 bases, with 12 bases between them. Germline V CDR1 and CDR2: MGHRA, YSYEKL. The source is a human donor in good health (CMV status not recorded). Some clones in this sample may be carry-over from other donors' samples. J is TRBJ2-1 and V is TRBV4-1, with TRBD2 as a possible D gene (7 bases). The sequencing here drew on cultured CD8+ T cells from PBMCs, taken from culture after CMV antigen stimulation. The CDR3 bases are TGCGCCAGCAGCCAAGAAGGGGGGGACGACTCCTACAATGAGCAGTTCTTC. It encodes CASSQEGGDDSYNEQFF.